The entry below gives a single T cell receptor beta chain sequence along with its context. The specificity of this receptor is unknown. No much larger clone is present one base from it, and per-base qualities are unavailable. This sample was taken from a study of T cells in Graves' hyperthyroidism and ophthalmopathy (dated by TCRdb to the late 2010s). Background for the entire study: Peripheral blood samples were taken at initial diagnosis, before any treatment was given. Thyroid tissue and blood T-cell repertoires from over 5 Graves' hyperthyroidism patients were also compared in the study. Following sampling, methimazole starting at 30 mg daily was given to hyperthyroidism patients, and high-dose intravenous methylprednisolone was given to ophthalmopathy patients. TCR Vbeta CDR3 sequencing of 120 to 150 peripheral blood samples (43 ophthalmopathy, 75 hyperthyroidism and about 17 progressor patients) is reported in the paper. A discovery cohort of about a hundred patients, fewer than 50 with Graves' ophthalmopathy and approximately 60 with stable Graves' hyperthyroidism, was used to find distinguishing TCR V-J signatures. The roughly 91 discovery patients were randomly divided into training and test sets at a 7:3 ratio. Whether ophthalmopathy could be predicted prospectively was tested in an independent validation cohort made up of approximately 19 hyperthyroidism patients plus 17 patients who later progressed to ophthalmopathy.

Here is what the overall study found, with its caveats: No statistical method was used to set the sample size in advance, and investigators knew the group allocation. In validation, the model predicted progression to ophthalmopathy a median of roughly 6.1 months before onset, with approximately 70% sensitivity and about 75% specificity. A model built on a 13 V-J signature distinguished ophthalmopathy from stable hyperthyroidism, reaching over 85% sensitivity and around 81% specificity in cross-validation and 80%/75% in testing. Most expanded thyroid clonotypes (frequency above 0.001) were also detected in blood, suggesting blood repertoires may reflect thyroid immune responses.

TCR beta CDR3 regions were amplified from RNA transcripts. The TCR CDR3 was subjected to a first round of RT-PCR using the HTBI primer set and the Qiagen OneStep RT-PCR kit. Libraries were constructed in a second round of multiplex PCR, after which size selection and purification were carried out. Sequencing of the libraries was done on an Illumina HiSeq2000 using paired-end 100 bp reads. The study's processing was this. SOAPnuke was used to process the raw data, removing reads that contained adapters or uncalled bases, had a mean Phred below 15, or lacked an exact match to the constant primer or identifier. High-quality paired reads were merged with COPE v1.2.5, and unique nucleotide sequences were defined as clonotypes. Clonotypes were aligned to IMGT TRBV, TRBD and TRBJ reference segments using MiTCR v1.1. The analysis was restricted to V-J combinations with a frequency above 0.0001, which together covered 99.2% of the repertoires. A TCS score was defined as the ratio between F50 (clonal expansion) and ExV (chaos), using BLOSUM62-based TCRdist between CDR3 peptides within each V-J. Welch's t-statistics and random forest reduced around 520 V-J features to under 15, which were used in a naive Bayes classifier (R e1071). The public sequencing data were trimmed at Q25 with fastp and processed into clonotypes with MiXCR by TCRdb, which kept only in-frame beta chains. Rows matching on CDR3 protein sequence are summarized as one entry with the most common DNA and genes. These V and J calls rely on TCRdb rather than the paper's analysis. The sample table shows about 380,000 distinct CDR3 sequences, and about 15% are seen once. 9.5% to 12% of the sample is in the top ten clones.

A patient counted as having stable Graves' hyperthyroidism if no progression to ophthalmopathy occurred over 18 months of follow-up. The hyperthyroidism patients were between 18 and 65 years old and newly diagnosed, with a disease duration of less than 2 months. Patients with uncontrolled infections, other autoimmune diseases, pregnancy or lactation were excluded. Diagnoses were based on clinical symptoms, serum thyroxine and TRAb, thyroid ultrasound and orbital computed tomography. Ficoll-Paque density gradient centrifugation was used to isolate PBMCs from approximately 11 ml of fresh peripheral blood. Total RNA was extracted with Trizol reagent, and quality was checked on an Agilent 2100 Bioanalyzer. From its cysteine to its phenylalanine, the CDR3 spans 15 amino acids. Only CDR3 DNA remains: 45 bases, in frame from the first base. V ends up 5 bases short and J 7 bases short, with an unmatched junction base count of 10. CDR1 and CDR2 are drawn from the germline V gene (reference sequence): SEHNR, FQNEAQ.

Sequencing was done on a sample of blood. The V gene is TRBV7-9 and the J gene is TRBJ1-2, with 10 bases aligning to TRBD1. The receptor's source is a woman in her fifties or sixties with Graves' hyperthyroidism. The DNA reads TGTGCCAGCAGCCCGATCCGACAGGGGGCCGGTGGCTACACCTTC. Translated, this gives CASSPIRQGAGGYTF.